These T cell receptor beta chains were read from a single sample in a study of long-term antiretroviral therapy in people with HIV. Here immunoSEQ multiplex PCR was the method, and the copy in TCRdb shows in-frame clones only, minus some. The data show around 30,000 clones, around 85% seen once. This material consisted of unsorted PBMCs, taken 3 years after starting antiretroviral therapy. These TCRs come from a man aged 35-49 years with HIV. Each CDR3 is given with its conserved first and last residue. Each record gives: V gene, J gene, D gene, clone size, CDR3 DNA, CDR3 protein. D genes are given only for firm matches. Some rows mark clone size as missing; the rest say once, few, many or name a class of expanded clone.

v_gene: TRBV7-9; j_gene: TRBJ1-4; d_gene: TRBD1; abundance: -; CDR3nt: TGTGCCAGCAGCCGATGGGCAGGGGGCTACGAAGATGAAAAACTGTTTTTT; CDR3aa: CASSRWAGGYEDEKLFF
v_gene: TRBV2; j_gene: TRBJ2-4; d_gene: -; abundance: -; CDR3nt: TGTGCCAGCAGTGTCGCAGGGGACAAAAACATTCAGTACTTC; CDR3aa: CASSVAGDKNIQYF
v_gene: TRBV9; j_gene: TRBJ2-3; d_gene: -; abundance: -; CDR3nt: TGTGCCAGCAGCTCAGCAGACAGGTTAGATACGCAGTATTTT; CDR3aa: CASSSADRLDTQYF
v_gene: TRBV7-3; j_gene: TRBJ2-4; d_gene: -; abundance: -; CDR3nt: TGTGCCAGCAGCTTAACGTCCAAAAACATTCAGTACTTC; CDR3aa: CASSLTSKNIQYF
v_gene: TRBV9; j_gene: TRBJ2-7; d_gene: -; abundance: -; CDR3nt: TGTGCCAGCAGTCCCCTCTCGGCAGGGACACCTCGGCAGTACTTC; CDR3aa: CASSPLSAGTPRQYF
v_gene: TRBV7-8; j_gene: TRBJ1-2; d_gene: TRBD1; abundance: -; CDR3nt: TGTGCCAGCAGCTTAGGCTTCGGCGACAGGGGGTTTTTCGGCTACACCTTC; CDR3aa: CASSLGFGDRGFFGYTF
v_gene: TRBV30; j_gene: TRBJ2-3; d_gene: TRBD1; abundance: -; CDR3nt: TGTGCCTGGAGTCCACAGGGGGCGGGCACAGATACGCAGTATTTT; CDR3aa: CAWSPQGAGTDTQYF
v_gene: TRBV5-1; j_gene: TRBJ2-3; d_gene: TRBD1; abundance: -; CDR3nt: TGCGCCAGCAGCCCACAGGGGATCACAGATACGCAGTATTTT; CDR3aa: CASSPQGITDTQYF
v_gene: TRBV15; j_gene: TRBJ2-7; d_gene: -; abundance: -; CDR3nt: TGTGCCACCAGCAGAGATCAGAGTGGGGGCTTCTACGAGCAGTACTTC; CDR3aa: CATSRDQSGGFYEQYF
v_gene: TRBV10-3; j_gene: TRBJ1-5; d_gene: TRBD1; abundance: -; CDR3nt: TGTGCCATCAGTGAGTCGGGACAGGGGGTTAATCAGCCCCAGCATTTT; CDR3aa: CAISESGQGVNQPQHF
v_gene: TRBV5-6; j_gene: TRBJ2-7; d_gene: -; abundance: -; CDR3nt: TGTGCCAGCAGCTTCTCTCTGGGCGGGTTCACCTACGAGCAGTACTTC; CDR3aa: CASSFSLGGFTYEQYF
v_gene: TRBV19; j_gene: TRBJ2-1; d_gene: TRBD2; abundance: once; CDR3nt: TGTGCCAGTAGTATGGGACTACGCCCCTCCTACAATGGGCAGTTCTTC; CDR3aa: CASSMGLRPSYNGQFF
v_gene: TRBV14; j_gene: TRBJ2-2; d_gene: -; abundance: -; CDR3nt: TGTGCCAGCAGCCAAGGTGGGCCTCCGGGGGAGCTGTTTTTT; CDR3aa: CASSQGGPPGELFF
v_gene: TRBV13; j_gene: TRBJ2-4; d_gene: -; abundance: -; CDR3nt: TGTGCCAGCAGCCTCCGAGCCGGGTCGAACATTCAGTACTTC; CDR3aa: CASSLRAGSNIQYF
v_gene: TRBV4-1; j_gene: TRBJ2-2; d_gene: TRBD1; abundance: -; CDR3nt: TGCGCCAGCAGCCAAGATCTACAGGGGAAAGCGAACACCGGGGAGCTGTTTTTT; CDR3aa: CASSQDLQGKANTGELFF
v_gene: TRBV13; j_gene: TRBJ1-6; d_gene: -; abundance: -; CDR3nt: TGTGCCAGCATCTTAAGTCCTTTCCGGCCCGAGGCCTATAATTCACCCCTCCACTTT; CDR3aa: CASILSPFRPEAYNSPLHF
v_gene: TRBV6-5; j_gene: TRBJ1-1; d_gene: -; abundance: once; CDR3nt: TGTGCCAGCAGTTACGGGGGAAACACTGAAGCTTTCTTT; CDR3aa: CASSYGGNTEAFF
v_gene: TRBV2; j_gene: TRBJ2-7; d_gene: -; abundance: -; CDR3nt: TGTGCCAGCAGTGACTCCTACGAGCAGTACTTC; CDR3aa: CASSDSYEQYF
v_gene: TRBV5-1; j_gene: TRBJ1-1; d_gene: -; abundance: -; CDR3nt: TGCGCCAGCAGCCCGTCCCAAGCAGGGATGAACACTGAAGCTTTCTTT; CDR3aa: CASSPSQAGMNTEAFF
v_gene: TRBV5-1; j_gene: TRBJ1-2; d_gene: TRBD1; abundance: -; CDR3nt: TGCGCCAGCAGCTTGGCGGGACAGGCCTACTATGGCTACACCTTC; CDR3aa: CASSLAGQAYYGYTF
v_gene: TRBV9; j_gene: TRBJ2-3; d_gene: TRBD2; abundance: -; CDR3nt: TGTGCCAGCAGCGTAGGAATAGCGGGAGAGGTCCTCGATACGCAGTATTTT; CDR3aa: CASSVGIAGEVLDTQYF
v_gene: TRBV27; j_gene: TRBJ1-1; d_gene: TRBD1; abundance: -; CDR3nt: TGTGCCAGCAGTCTGACCGGGACAGGGGGCCCCAGGACCATGAACACTGAAGCTTTCTTT; CDR3aa: CASSLTGTGGPRTMNTEAFF
v_gene: TRBV2; j_gene: TRBJ2-3; d_gene: TRBD1; abundance: -; CDR3nt: TGTGCCAGCAGCCCGCAGGGACAGCGCACAGATACGCAGTATTTT; CDR3aa: CASSPQGQRTDTQYF
v_gene: TRBV6-5; j_gene: TRBJ1-5; d_gene: -; abundance: -; CDR3nt: TGTGCCAGCAGTAGGGGCTTACCGGGTCAGCCCCAGCATTTT; CDR3aa: CASSRGLPGQPQHF
v_gene: TRBV11-3; j_gene: TRBJ1-2; d_gene: -; abundance: -; CDR3nt: TGTGCCAGCAGCTTAGATCCAGGGAGGGATGGCTACACCTTC; CDR3aa: CASSLDPGRDGYTF
v_gene: TRBV7-2; j_gene: TRBJ1-3; d_gene: TRBD1; abundance: -; CDR3nt: TGTGCCAGCAGCCCAACCGTAATGTCGACAGGGATCTCTGGAAACACCATATATTTT; CDR3aa: CASSPTVMSTGISGNTIYF
v_gene: TRBV2; j_gene: TRBJ2-2; d_gene: -; abundance: -; CDR3nt: TGTGCCAGCAGTGAAGCCCGTCGGGAGTCTGAGAACACCGGGGAGCTGTTTTTT; CDR3aa: CASSEARRESENTGELFF
v_gene: TRBV7-9; j_gene: TRBJ1-2; d_gene: -; abundance: -; CDR3nt: TGTGCCAGCAGTTCTGAGCGGGGAGGCGGCTACACCTTC; CDR3aa: CASSSERGGGYTF
v_gene: TRBV9; j_gene: TRBJ2-6; d_gene: -; abundance: -; CDR3nt: TGTGCCAGCAGCGTAGATCCTGGGGCCAACGTCCTGACTTTC; CDR3aa: CASSVDPGANVLTF
v_gene: TRBV6-5; j_gene: TRBJ2-2; d_gene: -; abundance: -; CDR3nt: TGTGCCAGCAGTTACTTGTCCACCGGGGAGCTGTTTTTT; CDR3aa: CASSYLSTGELFF
v_gene: TRBV28; j_gene: TRBJ1-1; d_gene: -; abundance: -; CDR3nt: TGTGCCAGCAATAATCGAGGGGCCTCAATGAACACTGAAGCTTTCTTT; CDR3aa: CASNNRGASMNTEAFF
v_gene: TRBV7-9; j_gene: TRBJ1-2; d_gene: -; abundance: -; CDR3nt: TGTGCCAGCAGCTTAGCCCTAAAAAGAGGCTACACCTTC; CDR3aa: CASSLALKRGYTF
v_gene: TRBV29-1; j_gene: TRBJ2-3; d_gene: TRBD2; abundance: -; CDR3nt: TGCAGCGCCCAGACTAGCGGGAGTAGGACAGATACGCAGTATTTT; CDR3aa: CSAQTSGSRTDTQYF
v_gene: TRBV6-4; j_gene: TRBJ2-3; d_gene: TRBD1; abundance: -; CDR3nt: TGTGCCAGTCCGGGACAGAGCACAGATACGCAGTATTTT; CDR3aa: CASPGQSTDTQYF
v_gene: TRBV29-1; j_gene: TRBJ2-2; d_gene: -; abundance: -; CDR3nt: TGCAGCGTTGAAGAGGGGGAAGGGTCGAACACCGGGGAGCTGTTTTTT; CDR3aa: CSVEEGEGSNTGELFF
v_gene: TRBV11-3; j_gene: TRBJ2-1; d_gene: TRBD2; abundance: -; CDR3nt: TGTGCCAGCACTCCCGGGGAGCGGGGGCCCTACAATGAGCAGTTCTTC; CDR3aa: CASTPGERGPYNEQFF
v_gene: TRBV18; j_gene: TRBJ2-1; d_gene: -; abundance: -; CDR3nt: TGTGCCAGCTCACCACTAACGGTTTCCTACAATGAGCAGTTCTTC; CDR3aa: CASSPLTVSYNEQFF
v_gene: TRBV18; j_gene: TRBJ2-3; d_gene: -; abundance: few; CDR3nt: TGTGCCAGCTCACGACTGCACTCTAGCACAGATACGCAGTATTTT; CDR3aa: CASSRLHSSTDTQYF
v_gene: TRBV5-6; j_gene: TRBJ1-2; d_gene: TRBD1; abundance: -; CDR3nt: TGTGCCAGCAGCTCGGGACAGGGGATCTATGGCTACACCTTC; CDR3aa: CASSSGQGIYGYTF
v_gene: TRBV7-8; j_gene: TRBJ2-1; d_gene: -; abundance: -; CDR3nt: TGTGCCAGCAGCTTAGCGGGAAGGTCCTACAATGAGCAGTTCTTC; CDR3aa: CASSLAGRSYNEQFF
v_gene: TRBV9; j_gene: TRBJ2-3; d_gene: TRBD1; abundance: few; CDR3nt: TGTGCCAGCAGCGCCTGGGACAGGGGGGTAGATACGCAGTATTTT; CDR3aa: CASSAWDRGVDTQYF
v_gene: TRBV27; j_gene: TRBJ1-5; d_gene: TRBD1; abundance: -; CDR3nt: TGTGCCAGCAGTTCCCTATACGGACAGGGACATCAGCCCCAGCATTTT; CDR3aa: CASSSLYGQGHQPQHF
v_gene: TRBV7-8; j_gene: TRBJ1-5; d_gene: -; abundance: -; CDR3nt: TGTGCCAGCAGCTTAGGAGGGTCGATCGGGGCTACGAATCAGCCCCAGCATTTT; CDR3aa: CASSLGGSIGATNQPQHF
v_gene: TRBV27; j_gene: TRBJ1-4; d_gene: -; abundance: -; CDR3nt: TGTGCCAGCAGTTTAACCCCGGAAAGTAATGAAAAACTGTTTTTT; CDR3aa: CASSLTPESNEKLFF
v_gene: TRBV9; j_gene: TRBJ1-4; d_gene: TRBD1; abundance: -; CDR3nt: TGTGCCAGCAGCGCGGAACCGGGACAGGGATCTGAAAAACTGTTTTTT; CDR3aa: CASSAEPGQGSEKLFF
v_gene: TRBV5-6; j_gene: TRBJ2-4; d_gene: -; abundance: -; CDR3nt: TGTGCCAGCAGCTTGGTGGGTGGCATTCAGTACTTC; CDR3aa: CASSLVGGIQYF
v_gene: TRBV19; j_gene: TRBJ2-7; d_gene: -; abundance: -; CDR3nt: TGTGCCAGTAAAGCTTCGGGACGGAGTCTCGAGCAGTACTTC; CDR3aa: CASKASGRSLEQYF
v_gene: TRBV25-1; j_gene: TRBJ1-1; d_gene: -; abundance: -; CDR3nt: TGTGCCAGCAGTGAATACCGTCCGGATCTGAACACTGAAGCTTTCTTT; CDR3aa: CASSEYRPDLNTEAFF
v_gene: TRBV10-1; j_gene: TRBJ1-1; d_gene: -; abundance: -; CDR3nt: TGCGCCAGCAAGGGGGACACGAACACTGAAGCTTTCTTT; CDR3aa: CASKGDTNTEAFF
v_gene: TRBV6-6; j_gene: TRBJ2-3; d_gene: TRBD1; abundance: -; CDR3nt: TGTGCCAGCAGTTACCAGGACAGGGGCACAGATACGCAGTATTTT; CDR3aa: CASSYQDRGTDTQYF
v_gene: TRBV19; j_gene: TRBJ2-3; d_gene: -; abundance: -; CDR3nt: TGTGCCAGTAGTCAACGACAGGACCTAAGACGCACAGATACGCAGTATTTT; CDR3aa: CASSQRQDLRRTDTQYF
v_gene: TRBV6-1; j_gene: TRBJ1-1; d_gene: TRBD1; abundance: -; CDR3nt: TGTGCCAGCAGTGACCAACAGGGGGCGGCTGAAGCTTTCTTT; CDR3aa: CASSDQQGAAEAFF
v_gene: TRBV19; j_gene: TRBJ1-1; d_gene: -; abundance: -; CDR3nt: TGTGCCAGTAGTCTTGGGTCGGACATGAACACTGAAGCTTTCTTT; CDR3aa: CASSLGSDMNTEAFF
v_gene: TRBV5-5; j_gene: TRBJ1-3; d_gene: -; abundance: -; CDR3nt: TGTGCCAGCAGCTTGGTAGGGGTTGGAAACACCATATATTTT; CDR3aa: CASSLVGVGNTIYF
v_gene: TRBV4-1; j_gene: TRBJ1-3; d_gene: TRBD1; abundance: -; CDR3nt: TGCGCCAGCAGCCAAGATCCGGGGACAGGGGGCACGGGAAACACCATATATTTT; CDR3aa: CASSQDPGTGGTGNTIYF
v_gene: TRBV19; j_gene: TRBJ1-3; d_gene: -; abundance: -; CDR3nt: TGTGCCAGTAGTCAGGACACCTACTCTGGAAACACCATATATTTT; CDR3aa: CASSQDTYSGNTIYF
v_gene: TRBV30; j_gene: TRBJ1-5; d_gene: TRBD1; abundance: few; CDR3nt: TGTGCCTGGAGCGGGACAGGGTACAATCAGCCCCAGCATTTT; CDR3aa: CAWSGTGYNQPQHF
v_gene: TRBV7-6; j_gene: TRBJ1-1; d_gene: -; abundance: -; CDR3nt: TGTGCCAGCAGCCCCGACGGATTGAACACTGAAGCTTTCTTT; CDR3aa: CASSPDGLNTEAFF